The 10 T cell receptor beta chains reported below all come from one sample, sequenced in a study of circulating CD8 cells and anti-PD-1 response in melanoma. The QIAseq Immune Repertoire TCR panel built the libraries from around 15 ng of total RNA. TCRdb used MiXCR to reprocess the reads, holding one entry per CDR3 protein. The sample yields some 300 distinct CDR3 sequences, approximately 4.5% seen once. Live CD3+CD8+TCRalphabeta+ cells were sorted into four subsets by PD-1 and/or TIGIT. The sequences come from CD8+ T cells from PBMCs, collected at baseline or after one month of anti-PD-1 therapy (not recorded which). Receptors originate from a human donor with melanoma.

By share, this clonotype ranks as large. The DNA of the CDR3 is TGTGCCAGCAGTGAAAGCTCGTTGACCCAGTACTTC. Protein sequence: CASSESSLTQYF. The chain has TRBV2 and TRBJ2-5; D gene uncertain. The V end lost 2 bases, the J end lost 7 bases, and 8 bases lay between the germline ends. The germline V gene encodes CDR1 SNHLY and CDR2 FYNNEI. The CDR3 runs 12 residues.

Within the sample, this clonotype is medium-sized. The chain links TRBV7-2 to TRBJ2-3; 10 bases fit TRBD2. The ends lost 0 bases at V and 0 bases at J; junction bases unmatched: 9. The germline V gene has CDR1 SGHTA and CDR2 FQGNSA. The CDR3 sequence is 19 residues long. CDR3 sequence reads: CASSLAIQRGGRSTDTQYF. CDR3 sequence (DNA): TGTGCCAGCAGCTTAGCGATCCAGCGGGGGGGCCGCAGCACAGATACGCAGTATTTT.

By proportion, this clonotype is medium-sized (0.01 to 0.1%). CDR3 loop: CASMEANYGYTF. CDR3 nucleotides: TGTGCCAGCATGGAAGCTAACTATGGCTACACCTTC. This rearrangement joins TRBV2 to TRBJ1-2; D is unresolved. This CDR3 contains 12 residues. V lost 7 bases, J lost 0 bases, and 6 bases lay in between. Germline values: CDR1 SNHLY, CDR2 FYNNEI.

By its share, this clonotype is large. The chain couples TRBV24-1 to TRBJ2-3; TRBD2 matches at 7 bases. Trimming at V came to 4 bases and at J to 4 bases, leaving 4 bases not matched to a gene. Germline lookup yields CDR1 KGHDR and CDR2 SFDVKD. The CDR3 spans 14 residues. In DNA, the CDR3 is TGTGCCACCAGTGACTCCCTAGCGGCAGATACGCAGTATTTT. Its translation: CATSDSLAADTQYF.

By share, this clonotype ranks as large. The rearrangement uses TRBV19 and TRBJ2-2, with D possibly being TRBD2 (7 bases). Germline CDR1 is LNHDA and CDR2 is SQIVND (reference sequence). The V end lost 7 bases, the J end lost 4 bases, and 13 bases lay between the germline ends. This CDR3 contains 14 residues. The CDR3 DNA sequence: TGTGCCAGTAAGGGGGGGGCGACCACCGGGGAGCTGTTTTTT. Translating gives CASKGGATTGELFF.

This clonotype is large within its sample. The chain combines TRBV7-2 with TRBJ2-1; TRBD2 is a possible D gene (7 bases). Trimming removed 5 bases at V and 7 bases at J, with 18 bases between. CDR3 length equals 15 residues. CDR1 is SGHTA and CDR2 is FQGNSA in the germline V gene. The CDR3 spells CASSVSRGATNEQFF. In nucleotides, the CDR3 is TGTGCCAGCAGCGTTAGCCGGGGGGCAACGAATGAGCAGTTCTTC. The full variable domain, its missing parts supplied by reference TRBV7-2 and TRBJ2-1, is GAGVSQSPSNKVTEKGKDVELRCDPISGHTALYWYRQSLGQGLEFLIYFQGNSAPDKSGLPSDRFSAERTGGSVSTLTIQRTQQEDSAVYLCASSVSRGATNEQFFGPGTRLTVL.

By sample share, this clonotype is large (0.1 to 1%). The rearrangement links TRBV7-2 to TRBJ2-2, with TRBD2 as a possible D gene (6 bases). The germline V gene encodes CDR1 SGHTA and CDR2 FQGNSA. The CDR3 is 15 amino acids. V lost 2 bases, J lost 4 bases, and 11 bases lay in between. The CDR3 DNA sequence: TGTGCCAGCAGCTTAAGCGGGTCGGGCACCGGGGAGCTGTTTTTT. This gives the protein CASSLSGSGTGELFF.

By share, this clonotype ranks as large. J is TRBJ1-2 and V is TRBV28; unclear D gene. CDR3 size: 13 residues. Per germline, CDR1 MDHEN and CDR2 SYDVKM. V dropped 3 bases and J dropped 4 bases, with 9 bases sitting between them. The CDR3 sequence: CASSLAAVYGYTF. The CDR3 DNA reads as TGTGCCAGCAGTTTGGCGGCGGTCTATGGCTACACCTTC.

By share of the sample, this clonotype is large. The chain recombines TRBV28 with TRBJ1-1, with 8 bases identical to TRBD1. This CDR3 region has 12 residues. V was pared by 6 bases and J by 5 bases, with 2 bases of the junction left unmatched. In germline, CDR1 is MDHEN, CDR2 SYDVKM. The CDR3 is CASSRQGTEAFF. DNA of the CDR3: TGTGCCAGCAGCCGACAGGGGACTGAAGCTTTCTTT.

This clonotype is hyperexpanded by share. J is TRBJ2-1 and V is TRBV4-2; no definite D call. Trimming stripped 0 bases from V and 0 bases from J, with 9 bases between. Germline lookup yields CDR1 LGHNA and CDR2 YNFKEQ. The length of the CDR3 is 16 residues. This CDR3 is CASSQDLPSSYNEQFF. In nucleotides, the CDR3 is TGTGCCAGCAGCCAAGACCTCCCGAGCTCCTACAATGAGCAGTTCTTC.